The clone carrying this T cell receptor beta chain was observed a single time. These data originate in a study of shared T cell receptors in the human thymus. Produced via immunoSEQ multiplex PCR; TCRdb's table is partial and in-frame only. Here the sample spans hundreds of thousands of clones, around nine tenths being singletons. These records were also assigned to another study, of human thymus T cells. According to that study: Use of V and J genes seemed skewed within the thymic and blood repertoires.

The sequence was collected from a boy younger than two with a congenital heart defect. Sequenced: thymocytes.

Written as DNA, the CDR3 is TGTGCCTGGAGTGGAGTCCCAGCGGGAGCGGGGGATACGCAGTATTTT. This sequence encodes CAWSGVPAGAGDTQYF. This sequence joins TRBV30 and TRBJ2-3, with 8 bases matching TRBD2. V gave up 1 base and J gave up 6 bases; unmatched junction bases: 12. There are 16 residues in the CDR3. The V gene's germline CDR1 is GTSNPN and CDR2 SVGIG (reference sequence).